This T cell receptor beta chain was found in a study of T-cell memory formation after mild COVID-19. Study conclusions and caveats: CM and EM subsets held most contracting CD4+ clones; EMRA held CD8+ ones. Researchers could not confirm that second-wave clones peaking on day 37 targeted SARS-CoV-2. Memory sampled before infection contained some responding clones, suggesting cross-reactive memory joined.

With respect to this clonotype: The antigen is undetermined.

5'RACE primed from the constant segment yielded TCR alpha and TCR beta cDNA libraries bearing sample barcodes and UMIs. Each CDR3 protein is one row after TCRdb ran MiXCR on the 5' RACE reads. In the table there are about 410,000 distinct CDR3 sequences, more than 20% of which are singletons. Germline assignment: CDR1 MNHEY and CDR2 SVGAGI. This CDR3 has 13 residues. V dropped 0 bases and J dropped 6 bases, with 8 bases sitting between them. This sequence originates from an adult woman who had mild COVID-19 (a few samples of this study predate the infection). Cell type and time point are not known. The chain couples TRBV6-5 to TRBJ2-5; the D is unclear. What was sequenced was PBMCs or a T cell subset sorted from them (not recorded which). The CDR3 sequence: CASSYSKGQTQYF. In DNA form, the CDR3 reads TGTGCCAGCAGTTACTCGAAGGGTCAGACCCAGTACTTC.